This T cell receptor beta chain was obtained from a study of blood T cell repertoires in COVID-19. Study information: Spain, Italy and the United States supplied samples that represented acute and convalescent COVID-19. PBMCs, B-cell-depleted T cells, or T cells were the source of the cDNA or gDNA that made up the material.

Original analysis: Using reference gene primer amplification, nucleated cell counts were estimated. The repertoire was sequenced with immunoSEQ multiplex PCR; TCRdb's copy has only in-frame clones and lacks some. V and J calls and clone size are given by that table; D and trimming were obtained from the DNA. Of 35,000 to 50,000 clones detected, roughly 88% appear once; the ten largest clones hold 7.5% to 10%. This clone was seen more than once but under ten times. The length of the CDR3 is 11 residues. The germline gives CDR1 DFQATT, CDR2 SNEGSKA (reference sequence). Trimming pared 6 bases from V and 1 base from J, leaving 3 bases between.

The sample taken for sequencing was peripheral blood. This clonotype was obtained from a man aged 60-69 years with active COVID-19. This rearrangement joins TRBV20-1 to TRBJ2-2; D gene ambiguous. In DNA form, the CDR3 reads TGCAGTGCCCGGAACACCGGGGAGCTGTTTTTT. Protein product: CSARNTGELFF.